Listed below are T cell receptor beta chains from one sample, sequenced in a study of T-cell memory formation after mild COVID-19. TCRdb itself ran the 5' RACE reads through MiXCR, one entry per CDR3 protein. There are approximately 400,000 distinct CDR3 sequences in the sample; roughly 24% occur only once, and 8.8% lies in the top ten. Sequencing input: PBMCs or a T cell subset sorted from them (not recorded which). These receptors all come from an adult woman who had mild COVID-19 (a few samples of this study predate the infection). Cell type and time point are not known. Both conserved end residues are part of each CDR3. Fields, in order: J gene, CDR3 length, clone size, D gene, V gene, CDR3 DNA, CDR3 protein. D genes are given only for firm matches. Expanded clones get a size class; other rows say once, few or many, or leave the size out.

>TRBJ2-5|16|few|.|TRBV4-3
TGCGCCAGCAGCGCAGGCCTGATGCAATGGGAGGAGACCCAGTACTTC
CASSAGLMQWEETQYF
>TRBJ2-5|13|.|.|TRBV7-2
TGTGCCAGCAGCCCCCCCCTCCAAGAGACCCAGTACTTC
CASSPPLQETQYF
>TRBJ2-7|13|.|.|TRBV29-1
TGCAGCGTTGGTCAGGCAGGGCCCTACGAGCAGTACTTC
CSVGQAGPYEQYF
>TRBJ1-5|15|once|.|TRBV2
TGTGCCAGCAGTGACGGACCTTATAGCAATCAGCCCCAGCATTTT
CASSDGPYSNQPQHF
>TRBJ1-1|14|few|.|TRBV6-5
TGTGCCAGCAGTCCCGGGCCTCAGGGCACTGAAGCTTTCTTT
CASSPGPQGTEAFF
>TRBJ1-3|16|.|TRBD1|TRBV9
TGTGCCAGCAGCGTACTAGGGACAGGGTCTGGAAACACCATATATTTT
CASSVLGTGSGNTIYF
>TRBJ2-1|15|few|.|TRBV6-6
TGTGCCAGCAGCCCAACGGATAACTTATACAATGAGCAGTTCTTC
CASSPTDNLYNEQFF
>TRBJ2-1|13|.|.|TRBV9
TGTGCCAGCAGCCAGACTAGATCCCATGAGCAGTTCTTC
CASSQTRSHEQFF
>TRBJ2-1|12|few|.|TRBV7-9
TGTGCCAGCAGCCCCACCCACAATGAGCAGTTCTTC
CASSPTHNEQFF
>TRBJ1-2|15|.|.|TRBV12-3/TRBV12-4
TGTGCCAGCAGTTCCACTAGGGACCATTTCTATGGCTACACCTTC
CASSSTRDHFYGYTF
>TRBJ2-1|13|.|.|TRBV27
TGTGCCAACAGTAGGACTAGGGACAATTTAGAGTTCTTC
CANSRTRDNLEFF
>TRBJ1-2|16|few|TRBD1|TRBV4-2
TGTGCCAGCAGCCCCGACAGGGAGTGGACTAACTATGGCTACACCTTC
CASSPDREWTNYGYTF
>TRBJ2-1|16|.|TRBD2|TRBV7-9
TGTGCCAGCAGCTTCCTAGCGGGGACCTCCTACAATGAGCAGTTCTTC
CASSFLAGTSYNEQFF
>TRBJ2-5|16|few|TRBD2|TRBV7-9
TGTGCCAGCAGCTCCAGGACTAGCGGGACAGAAGAGACCCAGTACTTC
CASSSRTSGTEETQYF
>TRBJ1-1|13|few|.|TRBV4-1
TGCGCCAGCAGCCAGGTCTTCAACACTGAAGCTTTCTTT
CASSQVFNTEAFF
>TRBJ2-4|17|few|.|TRBV2
TGTGCCAGCAGTGAAGTTATACTCCTCCGAGACAAAAACATTCAGTACTTC
CASSEVILLRDKNIQYF
>TRBJ2-5|15|many|.|TRBV25-1
TGTGCCAGCAGCCCAGTCGGCCCCCATAGTGGGACCCAGTACTTC
CASSPVGPHSGTQYF
>TRBJ2-2|16|.|TRBD2|TRBV6-6
TGTGCCAGCAGACCCGGACTAGCGGGAGGGCCCGGGGAGCTGTTTTTT
CASRPGLAGGPGELFF
>TRBJ2-6|17|few|.|TRBV24-1
TGTGCCACCAGTGATTTGGAAAGGGCCCGCTGGGCCAACGTCCTGACTTTC
CATSDLERARWANVLTF